The 28 T cell receptor beta chains reported below all come from one sample, sequenced in a study of control samples from healthy donors and cancer patients. Clones were read by immunoSEQ multiplex PCR, and TCRdb kept only the in-frame ones, dropping some. The sample carries 40,000 to 65,000 clones, 75% to 90% recorded once. The sequencing input was PBMCs. The receptor source for this set is a man aged 55 to 70 with head and neck cancer.

The J gene is TRBJ1-4, the V gene TRBV3-1 (or the pseudogene TRBV3-2); D is unresolved. This CDR3 comprises 13 residues. V was pared by 4 bases and J by 0 bases, with 3 bases between. Germline CDR1 LGHDT, CDR2 YNNKEL (reference sequence). The CDR3 loop is CASSLSTNEKLFF. The CDR3 coding sequence is TGTGCCAGCAGCCTTTCAACTAATGAAAAACTGTTTTTT.

The rearrangement joins TRBV7-6 to TRBJ2-3; no reliable D call. Germline loops: CDR1 SGHVS, CDR2 FNYEAQ. This CDR3 has 12 amino acids. V was cut by 1 base and J by 1 base, with 0 bases left in between. CDR3 in DNA: TGTGCCAGCAGCTTAGGCACAGATACGCAGTATTTT. This gives the protein CASSLGTDTQYF.

The rearrangement links TRBV5-1 to TRBJ1-2, with 11 bases that match TRBD1. Germline lookup yields CDR1 SGHRS and CDR2 YFSETQ. The CDR3 is 20 residues long. Germline trimming cut 3 bases from V and 5 bases from J; bases unmatched to any gene: 21. The CDR3 loop reads CASSSIYTSGTGGGKYGYTF. In DNA form, the CDR3 reads TGCGCCAGCAGCTCAATATATACCTCTGGGACAGGGGGTGGAAAGTATGGCTACACCTTC.

The rearrangement uses TRBV29-1 and TRBJ1-1; possibly TRBD1 for D (5 bases). Germline lookup yields CDR1 SQVTM and CDR2 ANQGSEA. Trimming removed 7 bases from V and 5 bases from J, with 20 bases in between. This CDR3 spans 14 amino acids. CDR3 sequence: CSGSGGQGWTEAFF. The CDR3 DNA sequence: TGCAGCGGGTCCGGGGGTCAGGGATGGACTGAAGCTTTCTTT.

In the case of this clone: In the same sample, other DNA sequences code for this CDR3. The J gene is TRBJ2-5, the V gene TRBV28; 7 nucleotides match TRBD1. The CDR3 is 15 amino acids. Germline loops: CDR1 MDHEN, CDR2 SYDVKM. With V trimmed by 5 bases and J by 1 base, 7 bases remained unmatched. The CDR3 sequence: CASSTYRGTQETQYF. Written as DNA, the CDR3 is TGTGCCAGCAGTACCTACAGGGGCACCCAAGAGACCCAGTACTTC.

The chain links TRBV12-3 or TRBV12-4 to TRBJ1-5, with D perhaps matching TRBD1 (6 bases). This CDR3 region has 13 residues. V was trimmed by 6 bases and J by 7 bases, leaving 13 bases between them. The CDR3 DNA reads TGTGCCAGCAGAAGGGGGGGAGAACAGCCCCAGCATTTT. Its translation: CASRRGGEQPQHF.

The J gene is TRBJ1-3, the V gene TRBV28, with D possibly matching TRBD1 (5 bases). CDR1 is MDHEN and CDR2 is SYDVKM in the germline V gene. The CDR3 length is 16 residues. V lost 4 bases and J lost 0, with 13 bases in between. The CDR3 nucleotides are TGTGCCAGCAGTTCCCCTGGGGGTCCCTCTGGAAACACCATATATTTT. Translating it yields CASSSPGGPSGNTIYF.

This clone was counted only a few times. CDR3: CASSRQGRHEQYF. In DNA, the CDR3 is TGTGCCAGCAGCCGACAGGGGAGGCACGAGCAGTACTTC. The chain couples TRBV7-9 to TRBJ2-7; TRBD1 agrees at 8 bases. V gave up 5 bases and J gave up 5 bases; unmatched junction bases: 5. Germline CDR1 and CDR2: SEHNR and FQNEAQ (reference sequence). CDR3 size: 13 residues.

This chain uses TRBV18 with TRBJ2-1, with a weak D call TRBD2 (5 bases). The germline V and J ends were trimmed by 2 bases and 5 bases, with 16 bases remaining between them. In germline, CDR1 is KGHSH, CDR2 LQKENI. The CDR3 extends over 16 amino acids. CDR3 in DNA: TGTGCCAGCTCACCAGGTTCGAGCGGAAGAAACAATGAGCAGTTCTTC. Protein product: CASSPGSSGRNNEQFF. The full variable domain, with the rest looked up from reference TRBV18 and TRBJ2-1, is NAGVMQNPRHLVRRRGQEARLRCSPMKGHSHVYWYRQLPEEGLKFMVYLQKENIIDESGMPKERFSAEFPKEGPSILRIQQVVRGDSAAYFCASSPGSSGRNNEQFFGPGTRLTVL.

The chain carries TRBV7-2 and TRBJ2-2; 8 bases line up with TRBD1. Germline V gene data show CDR1 as SGHTA and CDR2 as FQGNSA. The CDR3 runs 16 residues. V was pared by 4 bases and J by 1 base, with 5 bases of the junction left unmatched. DNA of the CDR3: TGTGCCAGCAGCTCGCACGGGACAGGGAACACCGGGGAGCTGTTTTTT. Residues: CASSSHGTGNTGELFF.

This clone was observed a handful of times. The V gene is TRBV7-9, the J gene TRBJ2-4, with D possibly being TRBD2 (5 bases). Trimming removed 4 bases at V and 7 bases at J, with 17 bases between. The CDR3 extends over 15 amino acids. The V gene's germline CDR1 is SEHNR and CDR2 FQNEAQ (reference sequence). The CDR3 protein is CASSYERTDTNIQYF. The CDR3 DNA reads as TGTGCCAGCAGCTACGAACGGACTGATACCAACATTCAGTACTTC.

This chain connects TRBV20-1 to TRBJ1-1; 11 positions match TRBD1. V trimming: 5 bases; J trimming: 11 bases; junction bases outside the gene matches: 1. Looked up from germline, CDR1 is DFQATT and CDR2 is SNEGSKA (reference sequence). The CDR3 extends over 10 amino acids. Written as DNA, the CDR3 is TGCAGTGCTGGACAGGGGGCGGCTTTCTTT. This encodes CSAGQGAAFF.

The chain is built from TRBV6-6 and TRBJ2-7; D is possibly TRBD1 (5 bases). The CDR3 sequence is 13 residues long. In germline, CDR1 is MNHNY, CDR2 SVGAGI (reference sequence). Trimming removed 8 bases at V and 2 bases at J, with 13 bases between. CDR3 sequence: CASAKGKTYEQYF. The CDR3 coding sequence is TGTGCCAGCGCGAAGGGGAAGACCTACGAGCAGTACTTC.

The chain carries TRBV5-1 and TRBJ2-3; TRBD2 matches at 13 bases. CDR3 length: 17 residues. Germline CDR1 is SGHRS and CDR2 is YFSETQ. V lost 4 bases and J lost 13; bases outside the gene matches: 18. The CDR3 bases are TGCGCCAGCAGCGTCACCCCCGGGGGGACTAGCGGGATTTTGGAGTATTTT. The encoded protein is CASSVTPGGTSGILEYF.

This clone was counted a single time. The rearrangement uses TRBV6-5 and TRBJ2-3; D is unresolved. Per germline, CDR1 MNHEY and CDR2 SVGAGI. The CDR3 is made up of 14 amino acids. The V end lost 5 bases, the J end lost 0 bases, and 9 bases lay between the germline ends. DNA for the CDR3: TGTGCCAGCAGTATCGAAGTCAGCACAGATACGCAGTATTTT. Translated: CASSIEVSTDTQYF.

This rearrangement joins TRBV5-4 to TRBJ2-3; the match to TRBD2 covers 11 bases. Trimming took 0 bases from V and 6 from J; bases not matched to a gene: 6. CDR1 SGHNT and CDR2 YYREEE come from the germline V gene (reference sequence). This CDR3 has 16 residues. CDR3 DNA sequence: TGTGCCAGCAGCTTGGCTGGACTAGCGGGTACCGATACGCAGTATTTT. It translates to CASSLAGLAGTDTQYF.

CDR3 DNA: TGTGCCAGCAGTTTACAGGGGTTGAAGACCCAGTACTTC. Amino acids: CASSLQGLKTQYF. The V gene is TRBV28, the J gene TRBJ2-5, with a tentative D call TRBD1 (6 bases). CDR1 and CDR2 (germline): MDHEN, SYDVKM. V gave up 2 bases and J gave up 6 bases, with 10 bases separating them. The CDR3 is made up of 13 amino acids.

The genes are TRBV30 and TRBJ2-1, with D possibly being TRBD1 (6 bases). The CDR3 length is 13 residues. The germline gives CDR1 GTSNPN, CDR2 SVGIG (reference sequence). V lost 4 bases, J lost 3 bases, and 10 bases lay in between. CDR3 nucleotides: TGTGCCTGGACTGGGGGCTTCTACAATGAGCAGTTCTTC. Translated, it gives CAWTGGFYNEQFF.

The chain has TRBV19 and TRBJ2-3; D call uncertain. The germline gives CDR1 LNHDA, CDR2 SQIVND (reference sequence). Trimming removed 4 bases at V and 1 base at J, with 9 bases between. The CDR3 consists of 14 residues. The CDR3, as DNA: TGTGCCAGTAGTAGGCGCGAGGGCACAGATACGCAGTATTTT. It yields the protein CASSRREGTDTQYF.

This chain connects TRBV7-3 to TRBJ1-1, with 12 positions matching TRBD1. Trimming took 5 bases from V and 4 from J; bases not matched to a gene: 8. CDR3 length equals 16 residues. Germline CDR1 is SGHTA and CDR2 is FQGTGA. CDR3 amino acids: CASSPGQGALGTEAFF. CDR3 DNA: TGTGCCAGCAGCCCGGGACAGGGGGCTCTGGGCACTGAAGCTTTCTTT.

The chain links TRBV11-2 to TRBJ1-4; D is ambiguous. Between the trimmed V and J ends, which lost 5 bases and 0 bases, there was a span of 10 bases. Per the germline V gene, CDR1 is SGHAT and CDR2 is FQNNGV. The CDR3 covers 15 residues. DNA for the CDR3: TGTGCCAGCAGCCCATTCTACGCAACTAATGAAAAACTGTTTTTT. Amino acids: CASSPFYATNEKLFF.

This chain joins TRBV28 and TRBJ2-5, with 10 positions matching TRBD2. CDR3 length: 19 amino acids. V gave up 3 bases and J gave up 2 bases; unmatched junction bases: 15. Germline V gene data show CDR1 as MDHEN and CDR2 as SYDVKM. Here the CDR3 reads CASSLSAGGPRYGQETQYF. The DNA for the CDR3 is TGTGCCAGCAGTTTGTCAGCGGGAGGGCCGAGATATGGGCAAGAGACCCAGTACTTC.

This chain joins TRBV18 and TRBJ2-7; 7 nucleotides agree with TRBD2. The CDR3 runs to 15 residues. V dropped 3 bases and J dropped 2; count of bases not matched to a gene: 7. Per germline, CDR1 KGHSH and CDR2 LQKENI. The CDR3 protein is CASSPPGGSTYEQYF. The CDR3 bases are TGTGCCAGCTCACCTCCGGGGGGATCCACCTACGAGCAGTACTTC.

The gene calls are TRBV5-4 and TRBJ2-7; possibly TRBD1 for D (6 bases). V was pared by 1 base and J by 1 base, with 9 bases between. Germline V gene lookup returns CDR1 SGHNT and CDR2 YYREEE (reference sequence). The CDR3 is 14 amino acids. CDR3 loop: CASSLLQGSYEQYF. DNA for the CDR3: TGTGCCAGCAGCTTGTTACAGGGATCCTACGAGCAGTACTTC.

This rearrangement joins TRBV7-9 to TRBJ2-7, with TRBD1 matching 7 bases. The CDR3 is 16 residues long. CDR1 SEHNR and CDR2 FQNEAQ come from the germline V gene (reference sequence). The trim removed 2 bases at V and 1 base at J, leaving 8 bases unmatched. CDR3 in amino acids: CASSLSTGRGSYEQYF. As DNA, the CDR3 is TGTGCCAGCAGCTTATCGACAGGGAGAGGGTCCTACGAGCAGTACTTC.

The CDR3 is CASSPNSGDTIYF. DNA for the CDR3: TGTGCCAGCAGCCCGAATTCAGGGGACACCATATATTTT. The chain employs TRBV7-6 and TRBJ1-3, with D possibly matching TRBD1 (6 bases). The CDR3 runs to 13 residues. Per the germline V gene, CDR1 is SGHVS and CDR2 is FNYEAQ. V lost 5 bases and J 8 bases, leaving 13 bases between the germline ends.

The V and J genes are TRBV5-3 and TRBJ1-3; D unresolved. TRBV5-3 belongs to the ORF category, with a function that is uncertain. This CDR3 has 17 amino acids. The V and J ends lost 2 bases and 1 base respectively, with 16 bases between them. CDR3 DNA: TGTGCCAGAAGCTTAGTAAGGGCGACGAGTTCTGGAAACACCATATATTTT. Translated, it gives CARSLVRATSSGNTIYF.

The J gene is TRBJ2-5, the V gene TRBV9, with 8 bases lining up with TRBD1. Per germline, CDR1 SGDLS and CDR2 YYNGEE. V gave up 5 bases and J gave up 6 bases; unmatched junction bases: 21. This CDR3 region has 18 residues. The CDR3 sequence is CASSPRPIPDRVKKTQYF. The CDR3 DNA reads TGTGCCAGCAGTCCCCGGCCCATACCGGACAGGGTGAAAAAGACCCAGTACTTC. Full variable domain (outside the CDR3, taken from reference TRBV9 and TRBJ2-5): DSGVTQTPKHLITATGQRVTLRCSPRSGDLSVYWYQQSLDQGLQFLIQYYNGEERAKGNILERFSAQQFPDLHSELNLSSLELGDSALYFCASSPRPIPDRVKKTQYFGPGTRLLVL.